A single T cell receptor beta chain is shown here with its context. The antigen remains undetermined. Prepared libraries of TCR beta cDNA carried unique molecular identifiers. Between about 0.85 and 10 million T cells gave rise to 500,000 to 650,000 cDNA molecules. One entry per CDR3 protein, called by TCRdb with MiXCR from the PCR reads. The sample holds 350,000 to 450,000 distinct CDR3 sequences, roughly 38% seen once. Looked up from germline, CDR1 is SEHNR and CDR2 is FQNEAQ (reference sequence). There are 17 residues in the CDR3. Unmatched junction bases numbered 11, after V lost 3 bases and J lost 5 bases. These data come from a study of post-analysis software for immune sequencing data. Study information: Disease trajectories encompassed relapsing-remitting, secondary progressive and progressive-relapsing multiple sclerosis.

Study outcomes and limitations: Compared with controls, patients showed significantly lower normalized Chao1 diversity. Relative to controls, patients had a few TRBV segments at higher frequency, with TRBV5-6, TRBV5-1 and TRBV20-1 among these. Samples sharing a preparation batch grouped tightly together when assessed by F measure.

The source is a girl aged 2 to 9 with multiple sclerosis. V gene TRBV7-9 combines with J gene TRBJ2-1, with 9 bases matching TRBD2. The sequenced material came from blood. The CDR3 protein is CASSLPLGREGHNEQFF. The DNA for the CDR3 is TGTGCCAGCAGCTTGCCCTTGGGGCGGGAGGGGCACAATGAGCAGTTCTTC.